A selection of T cell receptor beta chains follows, all from one sample in a study of cytomegalovirus exposure and HLA in healthy donors. The data were produced by immunoSEQ multiplex PCR, yet TCRdb's version contains in-frame clones alone and is incomplete. The sample has more than 85,000 clones, more than 75% seen once. The sample was PBMCs. The receptors come from a woman between 50 and 59 years old in good health and CMV-seropositive. Both conserved end residues are part of each CDR3. Each record gives: clone size, V gene, J gene, CDR3 protein. Clone size is given for some rows only: seen once, a few or many times, or a class if the clone is expanded.

NA,TRBV7-2,TRBJ2-7,CASSRDLAYEQYF
NA,TRBV25-1,TRBJ1-2,CASSDPGGNTNYGYTF
once,TRBV5-6,TRBJ2-3,CASSLDSGGATDTQYF
NA,TRBV7-2,TRBJ2-1,CASSSSREGEQFF
NA,TRBV7-8,TRBJ2-7,CASSLLRIRMGNEQYF
few,TRBV29-1,TRBJ2-2,CSVERGTGLTGELFF
NA,TRBV9,TRBJ1-2,CASSAPREDYGYTF
NA,TRBV6-1,TRBJ1-1,CASTTTVGDTEAFF
NA,TRBV27,TRBJ2-2,CASSSTSGANTGELFF
NA,TRBV9,TRBJ2-2,CASSALTGGANTGELFF
NA,TRBV6-1,TRBJ1-4,CASHNEKLFF
NA,TRBV30,TRBJ1-4,CAWSKSSGLNEKLFF
NA,TRBV30,TRBJ1-2,CAWSLIRGNYGYTF
NA,TRBV6-5,TRBJ2-1,CASRAGTSSAEQFF
NA,TRBV19,TRBJ2-7,CASSIVRDRVAEQYF
NA,TRBV6-5,TRBJ2-7,CASSRTPATHEQYF
NA,TRBV7-9,TRBJ1-4,CASSARTGYGSWGKLFF
NA,TRBV5-4,TRBJ2-1,CASSLAGGSQFF
few,TRBV5-5,TRBJ1-2,CASSFDRRGGNYGYTF
NA,TRBV30,TRBJ2-1,CAWATESSYNEQFF
NA,TRBV7-3,TRBJ2-2,CASSLFGEATGELFF
once,TRBV7-8,TRBJ2-1,CASSLANSREQFF
NA,TRBV30,TRBJ2-1,CACLLAGETSYNEQFF
NA,TRBV5-8,TRBJ2-5,CASSFNRGQQETQYF
NA,TRBV4-1,TRBJ2-7,CASSPSGQASYEQYF
NA,TRBV30,TRBJ2-5,CAWSVHSPQYF
NA,TRBV5-8,TRBJ2-3,CASSLALARSTDTQYF
NA,TRBV11-2,TRBJ2-7,CASARPRQDGEQYF
NA,TRBV5-5,TRBJ1-1,CASRLARGATEAFF
NA,TRBV18,TRBJ2-7,CASSPPSVSGEQYF
NA,TRBV2,TRBJ2-1,CASRLGDYEQFF
NA,TRBV6-1,TRBJ2-7,CASRVPGQGSDEQYF
NA,TRBV6-1,TRBJ2-3,CASSAGEGEYTQYF
NA,TRBV4-1,TRBJ2-7,CASSQEGTGVYYEQYF
NA,TRBV19,TRBJ2-1,CASSIGGPQGPSYNEQFF
NA,TRBV11-2,TRBJ2-1,CASYGLAGQKREQFF
NA,TRBV6-5,TRBJ2-1,CASSYGTSGKEQFF
NA,TRBV2,TRBJ1-1,CASSGTGGWSTEAFF
NA,TRBV14,TRBJ2-5,CASSQGPLAAETQYF
NA,TRBV4-1,TRBJ2-1,CASSPRGLAGNEQFF
NA,TRBV27,TRBJ2-1,CASSPHETSTDEQFF
NA,TRBV7-3,TRBJ2-1,CASNRGQGEQFF
NA,TRBV6-1,NA,CASGRIFEQYF
NA,TRBV6-6,TRBJ1-2,CASTHRGSGYTF
NA,TRBV19,TRBJ2-7,CASSMAGGNEQYF
NA,TRBV7-9,TRBJ2-1,CASRPNGGHNEQFF
NA,TRBV2,TRBJ2-1,CASSSTSGVYNEQFF